These T cell receptor beta chains were read from a single sample in a study of blood T cell repertoires in COVID-19. Assay used: immunoSEQ multiplex PCR; TCRdb lists only in-frame clones, some missing. This table holds about 50,000 clones, about 83% found once. The sequencing input was peripheral blood. Source of these receptors: a man between 35 and 55 years old with acute or convalescent COVID-19. Each CDR3 is given with its conserved first and last residue. D genes are given only for firm matches. Expanded clones get a size class; other rows say once, few or many, or leave the size out.

d_gene: -; abundance: -; len: 14; j_gene: TRBJ2-5; v_gene: TRBV9; CDR3aa: CASSVSPNKETQYF; CDR3nt: TGTGCCAGCAGCGTCAGTCCAAATAAAGAGACCCAGTACTTC
d_gene: -; abundance: -; len: 11; j_gene: TRBJ2-5; v_gene: TRBV9; CDR3aa: CASASGQTQYF; CDR3nt: TGTGCCAGCGCTTCAGGGCAGACCCAGTACTTC
d_gene: TRBD1; abundance: -; len: 16; j_gene: TRBJ1-6; v_gene: TRBV2; CDR3aa: CATTAGQGDNNSPLHF; CDR3nt: TGTGCCACTACGGCGGGGCAGGGGGATAATAATTCACCCCTCCACTTT
d_gene: TRBD2; abundance: -; len: 17; j_gene: TRBJ2-3; v_gene: TRBV10-3; CDR3aa: CAISESSGSGKRDTQYF; CDR3nt: TGTGCCATCAGTGAGTCGAGTGGTAGCGGGAAGCGAGATACGCAGTATTTT
d_gene: TRBD2; abundance: -; len: 14; j_gene: TRBJ2-1; v_gene: TRBV6-5; CDR3aa: CASINGRAPNEQFF; CDR3nt: TGTGCCAGCATAAACGGGAGGGCTCCCAATGAGCAGTTCTTC
d_gene: -; abundance: -; len: 15; j_gene: TRBJ2-1; v_gene: TRBV6-2/TRBV6-3; CDR3aa: CASSKTGMTYNEQFF; CDR3nt: TGTGCCAGCAGTAAGACAGGAATGACCTACAATGAGCAGTTCTTC
d_gene: -; abundance: -; len: 16; j_gene: TRBJ1-1; v_gene: TRBV6-5; CDR3aa: CASSYSSRNRGTEAFF; CDR3nt: TGTGCCAGCAGTTACTCGAGTAGGAATAGGGGGACTGAAGCTTTCTTT
d_gene: TRBD1; abundance: -; len: 16; j_gene: TRBJ1-1; v_gene: TRBV3-1/TRBV3-2; CDR3aa: CASRPGTGGGRSEAFF; CDR3nt: TGTGCCAGCAGGCCGGGGACAGGAGGGGGGCGGAGTGAAGCTTTCTTT
d_gene: TRBD1; abundance: -; len: 14; j_gene: TRBJ1-6; v_gene: TRBV10-3; CDR3aa: CAITGDSYNSPLHF; CDR3nt: TGTGCCATTACAGGGGATTCGTATAATTCACCCCTCCACTTT
d_gene: TRBD1; abundance: once; len: 14; j_gene: TRBJ2-3; v_gene: TRBV7-2; CDR3aa: CASSLGTGSDTQYF; CDR3nt: TGTGCCAGCAGCCTGGGGACAGGGTCAGATACGCAGTATTTT
d_gene: TRBD2; abundance: -; len: 15; j_gene: TRBJ2-3; v_gene: TRBV6-5; CDR3aa: CASSPSSGGVDTQYF; CDR3nt: TGTGCCAGCAGTCCGTCTAGCGGGGGGGTAGATACGCAGTATTTT
d_gene: -; abundance: -; len: 12; j_gene: TRBJ2-7; v_gene: TRBV6-6; CDR3aa: CASSSQGHEQYF; CDR3nt: TGTGCCAGCAGTTCTCAGGGCCACGAGCAGTACTTC
d_gene: TRBD1; abundance: -; len: 15; j_gene: TRBJ1-5; v_gene: TRBV6-6; CDR3aa: CASSRSGQGNQPQHF; CDR3nt: TGTGCCAGCAGTCGTTCGGGACAGGGGAATCAGCCCCAGCATTTT
d_gene: TRBD2; abundance: -; len: 16; j_gene: TRBJ2-1; v_gene: TRBV9; CDR3aa: CASSKTSGNSYNEQFF; CDR3nt: TGTGCCAGCAGCAAGACTAGCGGGAACTCCTACAATGAGCAGTTCTTC
d_gene: -; abundance: -; len: 16; j_gene: TRBJ1-1; v_gene: TRBV28; CDR3aa: CASSFLRSQGATEAFF; CDR3nt: TGTGCCAGCAGTTTCCTAAGGTCCCAAGGGGCCACTGAAGCTTTCTTT
d_gene: -; abundance: -; len: 15; j_gene: TRBJ2-1; v_gene: TRBV19; CDR3aa: CASRPSELGYNEQFF; CDR3nt: TGTGCCAGTAGACCCTCCGAACTAGGTTACAATGAGCAGTTCTTC
d_gene: -; abundance: -; len: 15; j_gene: TRBJ1-1; v_gene: TRBV7-9; CDR3aa: CASRTGVGGYTEAFF; CDR3nt: TGTGCCAGCAGGACCGGTGTGGGGGGATACACTGAAGCTTTCTTT
d_gene: -; abundance: -; len: 14; j_gene: TRBJ2-5; v_gene: TRBV6-5; CDR3aa: CASNPGSWAETQYF; CDR3nt: TGTGCCAGCAATCCCGGTTCCTGGGCGGAGACCCAGTACTTC
d_gene: -; abundance: -; len: 13; j_gene: TRBJ1-2; v_gene: TRBV10-3; CDR3aa: CAIGEGAGSGYTF; CDR3nt: TGTGCCATCGGGGAGGGCGCAGGTAGCGGCTACACCTTC
d_gene: -; abundance: -; len: 16; j_gene: TRBJ1-2; v_gene: TRBV12-5; CDR3aa: CASGLFETARIYGYTF; CDR3nt: TGTGCTAGTGGTTTGTTCGAAACAGCAAGGATATATGGCTACACCTTC
d_gene: -; abundance: once; len: 17; j_gene: TRBJ1-6; v_gene: TRBV9; CDR3aa: CASTPRDTGSYNSPLHF; CDR3nt: TGTGCCAGCACCCCCCGGGACACGGGCTCCTATAATTCACCCCTCCACTTT
d_gene: TRBD2; abundance: -; len: 16; j_gene: TRBJ2-2; v_gene: TRBV9; CDR3aa: CASSVATLAGARELFF; CDR3nt: TGTGCCAGCAGCGTAGCTACACTAGCGGGGGCCCGGGAGCTGTTTTTT
d_gene: -; abundance: -; len: 13; j_gene: TRBJ1-2; v_gene: TRBV7-2; CDR3aa: CASSSDSLYGYTF; CDR3nt: TGTGCCAGCAGCTCTGACAGTCTCTATGGCTACACCTTC
d_gene: -; abundance: -; len: 13; j_gene: TRBJ2-5; v_gene: TRBV27; CDR3aa: CASSLLPQETQYF; CDR3nt: TGTGCCAGCAGCTTACTCCCCCAAGAGACCCAGTACTTC
d_gene: -; abundance: -; len: 15; j_gene: TRBJ1-1; v_gene: TRBV10-3; CDR3aa: CAISESKFSETEAFF; CDR3nt: TGTGCCATCAGTGAGTCGAAGTTCTCAGAAACTGAAGCTTTCTTT
d_gene: TRBD1; abundance: -; len: 12; j_gene: TRBJ1-1; v_gene: TRBV29-1; CDR3aa: CSVVTGGTEAFF; CDR3nt: TGCAGCGTTGTGACAGGGGGTACTGAAGCTTTCTTT
d_gene: -; abundance: -; len: 10; j_gene: TRBJ1-2; v_gene: TRBV6-5; CDR3aa: CASYSDGYTF; CDR3nt: TGTGCCAGCTACTCTGATGGCTACACCTTC
d_gene: -; abundance: once; len: 13; j_gene: TRBJ1-2; v_gene: TRBV6-1; CDR3aa: CASSEARAVGYTF; CDR3nt: TGTGCCAGCAGTGAAGCGAGGGCTGTTGGCTACACCTTC
d_gene: -; abundance: few; len: 14; j_gene: TRBJ1-3; v_gene: TRBV21-1; CDR3aa: CASSKVSGDNTIYF; CDR3nt: TGTGCCAGCAGCAAAGTATCCGGGGATAACACCATATATTTT
d_gene: -; abundance: -; len: 15; j_gene: TRBJ2-5; v_gene: TRBV5-4; CDR3aa: CASSSAGTSQETQYF; CDR3nt: TGTGCCAGCAGCTCCGCCGGGACATCCCAAGAGACCCAGTACTTC
d_gene: TRBD1; abundance: -; len: 13; j_gene: TRBJ2-1; v_gene: TRBV28; CDR3aa: CASSLGGPYEQFF; CDR3nt: TGTGCCAGCAGTCTAGGGGGCCCGTATGAGCAGTTCTTC
d_gene: -; abundance: few; len: 13; j_gene: TRBJ2-7; v_gene: TRBV7-9; CDR3aa: CASSLTPQLEQYF; CDR3nt: TGTGCCAGCAGCTTAACCCCACAGCTCGAGCAGTACTTC
d_gene: -; abundance: -; len: 14; j_gene: TRBJ1-2; v_gene: TRBV5-1; CDR3aa: CASSLVADNYGYTF; CDR3nt: TGCGCCAGCAGCTTGGTGGCGGATAACTATGGCTACACCTTC
d_gene: -; abundance: -; len: 13; j_gene: TRBJ2-6; v_gene: TRBV10-3; CDR3aa: CALKETGANVLTF; CDR3nt: TGTGCCTTAAAGGAGACTGGGGCCAACGTCCTGACTTTC
d_gene: -; abundance: once; len: 14; j_gene: TRBJ1-6; v_gene: TRBV6-5; CDR3aa: CASSWGRDNSPLHF; CDR3nt: TGTGCCAGCAGTTGGGGCCGAGATAATTCACCCCTCCACTTT
d_gene: TRBD1; abundance: few; len: 13; j_gene: TRBJ1-2; v_gene: TRBV6-5; CDR3aa: CASKPNRGKGYTF; CDR3nt: TGTGCCAGCAAGCCCAACAGGGGCAAGGGCTACACCTTC
d_gene: TRBD1; abundance: -; len: 15; j_gene: TRBJ2-7; v_gene: TRBV27; CDR3aa: CASSLDRGPSYEQYF; CDR3nt: TGTGCCAGCAGCCTCGACAGGGGACCCTCCTACGAGCAGTACTTC
d_gene: TRBD2; abundance: -; len: 16; j_gene: TRBJ2-5; v_gene: TRBV19; CDR3aa: CASSLRLAGEQETQYF; CDR3nt: TGTGCCAGTAGTTTGAGACTAGCGGGGGAACAAGAGACCCAGTACTTC
d_gene: TRBD1; abundance: -; len: 14; j_gene: TRBJ2-3; v_gene: TRBV11-3; CDR3aa: CASSPRGRTDTQYF; CDR3nt: TGTGCCAGCAGCCCCAGGGGGCGCACAGATACGCAGTATTTT
d_gene: -; abundance: -; len: 13; j_gene: TRBJ2-7; v_gene: TRBV2; CDR3aa: CASTQSGSYEQYF; CDR3nt: TGTGCCAGCACCCAATCCGGGTCCTACGAGCAGTACTTC
d_gene: TRBD2; abundance: -; len: 14; j_gene: TRBJ2-3; v_gene: TRBV10-3; CDR3aa: CAISATGGSDTQYF; CDR3nt: TGTGCCATCAGTGCTACGGGGGGGTCAGATACGCAGTATTTT
d_gene: -; abundance: -; len: 14; j_gene: TRBJ2-5; v_gene: TRBV18; CDR3aa: CASSRASLEETQYF; CDR3nt: TGTGCCAGCTCACGGGCCTCCCTGGAAGAGACCCAGTACTTC
d_gene: -; abundance: -; len: 15; j_gene: TRBJ2-1; v_gene: TRBV13; CDR3aa: CASSFAGGLIDEQFF; CDR3nt: TGTGCCAGCAGCTTCGCAGGGGGGCTGATAGATGAGCAGTTCTTC
d_gene: TRBD1; abundance: -; len: 15; j_gene: TRBJ2-2; v_gene: TRBV9; CDR3aa: CASSATQGDTGELFF; CDR3nt: TGTGCCAGCAGCGCAACTCAGGGGGACACCGGGGAGCTGTTTTTT
d_gene: TRBD1; abundance: -; len: 12; j_gene: TRBJ1-6; v_gene: TRBV30; CDR3aa: CARGQGSSPLHF; CDR3nt: TGTGCCCGAGGACAGGGATCCTCACCCCTCCACTTT
d_gene: TRBD2; abundance: -; len: 17; j_gene: TRBJ2-1; v_gene: TRBV5-4; CDR3aa: CASSTGLAGGGINEQFF; CDR3nt: TGTGCCAGCAGCACGGGACTAGCGGGGGGAGGAATTAATGAGCAGTTCTTC
d_gene: -; abundance: -; len: 13; j_gene: TRBJ1-4; v_gene: TRBV6-5; CDR3aa: CASRETGSGKLFF; CDR3nt: TGTGCCAGCAGGGAGACGGGAAGTGGAAAACTGTTTTTT